The TCR beta chain under discussion was sequenced for a study of cytomegalovirus exposure and HLA in healthy donors (dated by TCRdb to about 2017). Context from the whole study: According to an earlier analysis of several hundred of the donors, about 179 million T cells yielded roughly 100 million unique TCR beta sequences and more than 250 Gb of sequence data. Rather than using new phenotypic data, the later analysis identified candidate immune exposures from TCR beta sequences and from how often those sequences occurred across donors. Among the approximately 430 genotyped donors, around 81% belonged to the genetic ancestry cluster associated with self-reported Caucasian donors. A later genetic analysis took genome-wide SNP genotypes for about 55% of the roughly 670 donors and used that subset as a discovery cohort. To study patterns of TCR occurrence, a later analysis re-analyzed previously published TCR beta repertoires from hundreds of donors and added high-resolution HLA genotyping. All discovery cohort repertoires had been generated using a single sequencing platform. To decide whether each TCR beta V gene segment behaved as functional or pseudogenic, an earlier analysis of some 580 of the donors relied on high-throughput TCR beta sequencing. HLA typing included class I and class II loci at four-digit resolution. To predict cytomegalovirus infection status, the study combined high-throughput TCR immunosequencing, statistical association of individual TCRs with disease status, and machine learning. On average, about 200,000 unique TCR beta nucleotide sequences were sequenced per donor among some 430 genotyped donors of the cohort, with approximately 18% of those sequences being non-productive. The number of typed donors differed by locus: about 620-630 for A, B, C, DRB1 and DQB1; 500 to 550 for DQA1; approximately 610 for DPA1; and roughly 450 for DPB1. Because of strong linkage in the cohort, roughly five DR-DQ haplotypes were treated as single units for association and clustering. An early release covering 550 to 650 HLA-typed donors comprised roughly 300 gigabases of sequencing data and 65 million to 100 million unique TCR sequences. The study aimed to test whether cataloging public T cell receptors could reveal signatures of past pathogen exposure. The study used immunosequencing to profile the T cell repertoires of 666 subjects and linked those repertoires to cytomegalovirus serostatus. A separate validation cohort of some 130 different subjects was used in addition to the roughly 670-subject first cohort. Alongside the repertoire data, information on donor age, sex, ethnicity and CMV serostatus was compiled.

The CDR3 runs 15 residues from the cysteine to the phenylalanine. CDR3 DNA is the only sequence kept; it has 45 bases, read in frame from the first base. CDR1 MNHEY and CDR2 SVGAGI were looked up in the germline V gene. The V and J ends are trimmed by 2 bases and 0 bases, leaving 10 bases between them. Library construction relied on the immunoSEQ multiplex PCR assay. A mixture of 60 forward primers for TCR Vbeta segments and 13 reverse primers for TCR Jbeta segments was used in the multiplex PCR. Amplification of the CDR3 region of rearranged TCR beta genes was performed with a multiplex PCR assay on genomic DNA. On the Illumina HiSeq System, the amplified TCR beta libraries were sequenced as 87-base-pair reads. Per the source publication's procedure: Across the 500 to 700 repertoires, a later analysis counted some 81 million unique TCR beta chains, some 11 million of which were shared by at least two donors. Raw reads were error-corrected and collapsed into unique sequences by a nearest-neighbor algorithm in which closely related sequences were merged to remove PCR and sequencing errors. CDR3 sequences were aligned to IMGT reference sequences to assign V, D and J gene segments. For a sequence to be retained, a match of at least six nucleotides was required to both a V gene segment and a J gene segment. A rearrangement counted as productive if the CDR3 had no stop codons and remained in frame with V and J, and every other rearrangement counted as non-productive. CDR3 was defined by IMGT convention, running from the second conserved V-encoded cysteine to the conserved J-encoded phenylalanine. The earlier analysis of some 550 of the donors excluded any sequence lacking an unambiguous match to a single V gene segment. In an earlier analysis of roughly 500 of the donors, V segments were called functional above 56.7% productive rearrangements and were called segregating when the between-donor standard deviation exceeded 5%. A statistical classification framework was built to diagnose cytomegalovirus status from the catalog of TCR beta chain sequences. In a later analysis, TCR nucleotide sequences were compared against IMGT/GENE-DB human TR gene sequences so that V and J genes could be assigned. The TCRdist pipeline was used in a later analysis to assign CDR3 sequences and most-parsimonious VDJ recombination scenarios. In a later analysis, every TCR beta chain was defined by the combination of its CDR3 amino acid sequence and its V-gene family, and reads without a unique V-gene family were dropped. A later analysis removed roughly 590 highly shared, low-generation-probability nucleotide sequences to deal with suspected cross-contamination and a sequencing artifact. For each public chain, a later analysis derived a clonal expansion index from normalized ranks of inferred template counts within each repertoire. A later analysis computed generation probabilities with a VDJ recombination model fitted to out-of-frame rearrangements, and checked the results against IGoR. Hypergeometric tests were used in a later analysis to score TCR-TCR, TCR-HLA and TCR-CMV co-occurrence, with a repertoire-size bias correction applied to the TCR pairs. False discovery rates were estimated in a later analysis by permuting HLA or CMV assignments 20 times. In a later analysis, co-occurring TCRs were grouped using DBSCAN, with TCRdist sequence similarity added in when clustering inside HLA-allele-positive subsets. Co-occurrence clustering excluded repertoires with fewer than 30,000 or more than 120,000 public chains, plus five with anomalous nucleotide sharing. This immuneACCESS table, as held by TCRdb, lists in-frame sequences with V and J called but not all clones. Of the missing ones, under half trace to an unresolved V gene in checked studies; the others have no known cause. V and J calls and clone size follow that table, whereas D and trimming were derived from the DNA. A total of some 200,000 clones appear in this sample, about 80% of them only once. The top ten hold just over 2% of the sample.

In total, fewer than 750 healthy bone marrow donors made up the cohort. At the time of sampling, all cohort members were nominally healthy, though unrecorded immune exposures were likely present. The donor tested CMV seropositive, placing the donor among the approximately 290 seropositive members of the cohort. Each donor provided a peripheral blood sample, and peripheral blood mononuclear cells were used for TCR beta sequencing. The Qiagen DNeasy Blood Extraction Kit was used to extract genomic DNA from the blood cell samples. There are many counts of this clone. Its cognate antigen has yet to be identified. Base qualities are missing; no much larger clone stands one base away. Paper-wide results and their limitations: Most CMV-associated TCR beta chains appeared to be HLA-restricted in a later analysis, and the HLA associations seemed to be driven largely by CMV exposure. Specific HLA alleles were associated with 15,000 to 20,000 TCR beta sequences at a false discovery rate of 0.05 in a later analysis. Broadly in line with IMGT annotations, most TCR beta V segments showed up in productive rearrangements about 87% or about 30% of the time in an earlier analysis of 587 of the donors. The classifier was reported to diagnose cytomegalovirus status with high specificity and sensitivity in both the original cohort and the validation cohort. In a later genetic analysis, fewer N-insertions in productive TCRs were reported among donors in an Asian-associated ancestry cluster than the roughly 700-donor mean. While some public TCRs were present in many individuals, most TCR sequences turned up only very rarely across donors. In a later analysis, TCR association rates were found to vary across HLA loci, with the most associated TCRs seen for DRB1 alleles and the fewest for HLA-C alleles. The sequencing pipeline was judged likely to have produced a cluster of highly shared sequence variants as a technical artifact. The study listed 164 TCR beta chains as associated with cytomegalovirus. Because counts were too low, seventeen rarely observed V segments, including chromosome 9 orphons, were excluded from the earlier analysis of 587 of the donors. A further reported finding was that TCR beta sequences accurately predicted the HLA-A and HLA-B alleles for most subjects in the first cohort. Three of the identified cytomegalovirus-associated TCR beta chains were confirmed in vitro to be specific for cytomegalovirus antigens. For the cohort, immune exposure information was limited to CMV serostatus. HLA typing was unavailable for some donors at each locus, so association tests used only the typed subset. The authors suggested that the approach could potentially be generalized to other disease states and immunological phenotypes. A later genetic analysis associated a missense DCLRE1C variant with V-gene and J-gene trimming of TCR beta chains, and an independent cohort replicated the association. The cohort was sequenced for TCR beta chains only, and without alpha or paired-chain data the features that could be detected were limited. According to a later analysis, parvovirus B19, influenza, CMV and Epstein-Barr virus appeared linked to several top co-occurrence clusters. When HLA alleles, especially DR and DQ, strongly co-occurred, TCR associations were difficult to assign to individual alleles. Linkage disequilibrium might explain the correlated functional status among segregating V segments, but an unknown experimental factor could not be ruled out. Sequencing depth was assumed to be roughly uniform across donors in the presence/absence analyses, though that assumption may not hold. Compared with equally common non-associated chains, HLA-associated TCR beta chains in a later analysis were more clonally expanded and had lower generation probabilities. The 87-base-pair reads could not distinguish some IMGT-functional V segments, including TRBV6-2 and TRBV6-3, so those segments were excluded.

The chain is encoded by TRBV6-5 joined to TRBJ1-1; a confident D gene designation cannot be given. The source material was PBMCs. This TCR came from a woman in her 30s in good health and CMV-seropositive. The bases are TGTGCCAGCAGTTACGTGGGAGGGTTGAACACTGAAGCTTTCTTT. It translates as CASSYVGGLNTEAFF.